The table lists the clone carrying this TCR beta chain with a few counts. Its antigen is currently unknown. This sample was taken from a study of blood T cells in healthy people across ages. Whole-study findings and limits: Getting older went along with TCR beta diversity per million T cells dropping roughly linearly.

The second PCR ran 7 to 11 cycles with a sample-barcoded 5' primer and J-beta primers. A minimum of 2.5 million CDR3-containing paired-end reads was obtained for each sample. TCRdb independently ran MiXCR on the 5' RACE reads; one entry per CDR3 protein. Of roughly 1,100,000 distinct CDR3 sequences listed, less than 25% are singletons. These data also featured in a second study, about T cells of mothers and their children. From that paper: The overlap seen between related mothers and children slightly exceeded that of unrelated pairs, though not significantly.

The source of this sequence is a girl aged 2 to 9 in good health. The sample taken for sequencing was blood.

The CDR3 sequence is CSVVPILRTSTDTQYF. The CDR3 DNA follows: TGCAGCGTTGTCCCGATACTCCGTACCTCCACAGATACGCAGTATTTT. This sequence joins TRBV29-1 and TRBJ2-3; D is undetermined. The CDR3 extends over 16 amino acids. Trimming took off 4 bases at V and 2 bases at J, with 19 bases between the two ends. The germline gives CDR1 SQVTM, CDR2 ANQGSEA.